This T cell receptor (beta chain) was retrieved from a study of a mutant IDH1 vaccine in newly diagnosed glioma. Findings and limits, study-wide: Overall, more than 85% of patients had vaccine-induced immune responses.

As to this clone: Its antigen remains unidentified.

Time point of the sample: week 11, during vaccination. The investigators gave 300 ug of mutant IDH1 20-mer peptide in each vaccine dose, together with topical imiquimod. Sequenced by immunoSEQ multiplex PCR; TCRdb stores in-frame clones only, minus some. Altogether roughly 120,000 clones are present, around 80% being singletons, with the ten largest covering about 5.5%. The starting material was PBMCs, obtained from a glioma patient whose treatment included an IDH1 peptide vaccine. The TCR sequence derives from a middle-aged man with glioma.

CDR3 in amino acids: CAWSEGQGNQPQHF. The DNA of the CDR3 is TGTGCCTGGAGTGAGGGACAGGGAAATCAGCCCCAGCATTTT. This chain links TRBV30 with TRBJ1-5; TRBD1 matches 9 bases. With 1 base clipped from V and 4 bases from J, the junction kept 2 bases outside the gene matches. CDR1 is GTSNPN and CDR2 is SVGIG in the germline V gene (reference sequence). The CDR3 is made up of 14 amino acids.